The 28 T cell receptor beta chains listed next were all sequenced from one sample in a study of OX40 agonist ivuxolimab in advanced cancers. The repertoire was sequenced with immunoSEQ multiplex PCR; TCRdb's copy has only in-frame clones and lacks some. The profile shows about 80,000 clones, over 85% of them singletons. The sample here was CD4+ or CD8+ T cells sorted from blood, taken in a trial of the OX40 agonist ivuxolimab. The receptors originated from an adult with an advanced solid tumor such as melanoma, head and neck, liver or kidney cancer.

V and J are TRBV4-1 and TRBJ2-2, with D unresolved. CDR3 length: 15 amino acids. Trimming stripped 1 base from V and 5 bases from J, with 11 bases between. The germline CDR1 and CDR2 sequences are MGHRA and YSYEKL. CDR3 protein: CASSQGWVRTGELFF. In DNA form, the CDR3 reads TGCGCCAGCAGCCAAGGCTGGGTTCGAACCGGGGAGCTGTTTTTT.

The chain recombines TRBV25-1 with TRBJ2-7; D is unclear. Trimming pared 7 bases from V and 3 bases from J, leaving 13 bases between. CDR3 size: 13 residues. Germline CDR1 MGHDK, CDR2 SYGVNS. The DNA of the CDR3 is TGTGCCAGCACCCCCCTGAGTATCTACGAGCAGTACTTC. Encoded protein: CASTPLSIYEQYF.

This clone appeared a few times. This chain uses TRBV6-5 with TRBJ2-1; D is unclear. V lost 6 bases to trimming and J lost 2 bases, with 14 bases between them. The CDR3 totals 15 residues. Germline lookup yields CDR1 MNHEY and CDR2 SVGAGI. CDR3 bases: TGTGCCAGCAGCCCCGTCCCGTGGGCCTACAATGAGCAGTTCTTC. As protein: CASSPVPWAYNEQFF.

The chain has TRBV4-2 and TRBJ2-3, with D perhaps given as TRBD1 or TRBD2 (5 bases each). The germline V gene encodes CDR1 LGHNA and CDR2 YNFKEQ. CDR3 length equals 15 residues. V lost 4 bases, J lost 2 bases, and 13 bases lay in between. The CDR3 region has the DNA TGTGCCAGCAGCCCCCGGGGCGGCGACACAGATACGCAGTATTTT. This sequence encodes CASSPRGGDTDTQYF.

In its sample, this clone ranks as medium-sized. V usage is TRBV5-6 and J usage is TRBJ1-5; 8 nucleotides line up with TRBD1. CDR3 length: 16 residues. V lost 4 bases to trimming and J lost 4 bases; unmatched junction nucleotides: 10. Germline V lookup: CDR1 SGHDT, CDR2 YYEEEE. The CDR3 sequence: CASSALTGEGNQPQHF. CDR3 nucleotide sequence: TGTGCCAGCAGCGCATTGACAGGGGAGGGGAATCAGCCCCAGCATTTT.

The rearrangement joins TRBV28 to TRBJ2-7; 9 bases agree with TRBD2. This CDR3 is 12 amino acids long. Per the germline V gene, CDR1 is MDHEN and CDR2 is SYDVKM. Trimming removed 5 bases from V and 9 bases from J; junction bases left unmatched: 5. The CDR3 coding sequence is TGTGCCAGCAGTATCGGGACTAGCTGGCAGTACTTC. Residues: CASSIGTSWQYF.

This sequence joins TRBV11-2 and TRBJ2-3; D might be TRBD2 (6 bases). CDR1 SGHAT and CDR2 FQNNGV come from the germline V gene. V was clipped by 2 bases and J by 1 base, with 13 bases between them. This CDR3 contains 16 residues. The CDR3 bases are TGTGCCAGCAGCTTATATAGCGGCACTGGCACAGATACGCAGTATTTT. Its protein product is CASSLYSGTGTDTQYF.

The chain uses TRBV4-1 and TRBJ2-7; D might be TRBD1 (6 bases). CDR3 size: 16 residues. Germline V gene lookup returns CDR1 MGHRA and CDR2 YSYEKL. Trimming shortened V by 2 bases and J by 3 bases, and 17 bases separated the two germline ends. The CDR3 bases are TGCGCCAGCAGCCAAAGGACAGACCCAGGCGTCTACGAGCAGTACTTC. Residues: CASSQRTDPGVYEQYF.

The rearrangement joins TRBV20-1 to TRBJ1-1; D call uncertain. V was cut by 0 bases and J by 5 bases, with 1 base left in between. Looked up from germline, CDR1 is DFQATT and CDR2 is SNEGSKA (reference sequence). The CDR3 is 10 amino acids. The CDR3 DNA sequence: TGCAGTGCTAGAGAGACTGAAGCTTTCTTT. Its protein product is CSARETEAFF.

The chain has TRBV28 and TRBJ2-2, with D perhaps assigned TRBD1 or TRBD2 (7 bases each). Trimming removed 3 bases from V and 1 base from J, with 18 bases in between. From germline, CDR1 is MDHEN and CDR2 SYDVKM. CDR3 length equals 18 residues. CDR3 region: CASSFIFGRGGNTGELFF. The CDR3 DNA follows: TGTGCCAGCAGTTTTATTTTTGGCAGGGGGGGGAACACCGGGGAGCTGTTTTTT.

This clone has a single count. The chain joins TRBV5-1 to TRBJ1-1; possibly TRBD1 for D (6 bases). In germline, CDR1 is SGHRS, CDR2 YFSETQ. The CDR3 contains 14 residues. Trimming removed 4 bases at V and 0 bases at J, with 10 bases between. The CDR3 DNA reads TGCGCCAGCAGCGGGGGCGGCTTGAACACTGAAGCTTTCTTT. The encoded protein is CASSGGGLNTEAFF.

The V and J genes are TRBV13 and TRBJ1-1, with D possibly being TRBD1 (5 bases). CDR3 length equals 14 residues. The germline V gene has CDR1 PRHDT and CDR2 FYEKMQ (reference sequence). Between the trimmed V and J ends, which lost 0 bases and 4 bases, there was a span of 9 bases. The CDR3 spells CASSLGRGGTEAFF. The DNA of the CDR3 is TGTGCCAGCAGCTTAGGCCGGGGGGGCACTGAAGCTTTCTTT.

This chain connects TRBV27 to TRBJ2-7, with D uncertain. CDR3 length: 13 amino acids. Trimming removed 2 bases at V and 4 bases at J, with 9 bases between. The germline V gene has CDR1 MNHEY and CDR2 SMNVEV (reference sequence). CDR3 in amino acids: CASSLSPRYEQYF. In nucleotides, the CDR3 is TGTGCCAGCAGTTTAAGCCCCAGATACGAGCAGTACTTC.

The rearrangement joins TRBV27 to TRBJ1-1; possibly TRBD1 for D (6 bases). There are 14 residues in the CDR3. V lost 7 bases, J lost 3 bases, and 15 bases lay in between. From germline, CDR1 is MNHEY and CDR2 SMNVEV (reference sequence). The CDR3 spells CASISRGVHTEAFF. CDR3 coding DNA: TGTGCCAGCATTTCGAGGGGGGTCCACACTGAAGCTTTCTTT.

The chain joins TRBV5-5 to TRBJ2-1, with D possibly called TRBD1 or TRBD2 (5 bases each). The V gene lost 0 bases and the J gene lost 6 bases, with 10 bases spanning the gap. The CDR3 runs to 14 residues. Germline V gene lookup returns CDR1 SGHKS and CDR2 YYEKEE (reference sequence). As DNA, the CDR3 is TGTGCCAGCAGCTTGGAGGGACGGCCCAATGAGCAGTTCTTC. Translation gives CASSLEGRPNEQFF.

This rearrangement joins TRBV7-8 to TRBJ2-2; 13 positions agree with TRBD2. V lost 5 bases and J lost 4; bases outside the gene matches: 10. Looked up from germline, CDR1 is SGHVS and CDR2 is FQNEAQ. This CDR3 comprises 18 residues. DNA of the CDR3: TGTGCCAGCAGCCTCAGGACTAGCGGGAGCGGGGCCACCGGGGAGCTGTTTTTT. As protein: CASSLRTSGSGATGELFF.

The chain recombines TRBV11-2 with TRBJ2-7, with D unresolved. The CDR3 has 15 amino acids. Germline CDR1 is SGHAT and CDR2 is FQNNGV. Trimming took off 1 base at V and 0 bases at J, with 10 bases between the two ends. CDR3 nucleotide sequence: TGTGCCAGCAGCTTAGGGGTTGCAAGCTCCTACGAGCAGTACTTC. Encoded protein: CASSLGVASSYEQYF.

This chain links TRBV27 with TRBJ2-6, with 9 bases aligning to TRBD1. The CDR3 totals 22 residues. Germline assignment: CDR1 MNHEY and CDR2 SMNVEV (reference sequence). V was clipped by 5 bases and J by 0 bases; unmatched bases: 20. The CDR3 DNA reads TGTGCCAGCAGTCCGACTTCCCCGATACAGGGGGCGGGGGCCTCTGGGGCCAACGTCCTGACTTTC. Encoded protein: CASSPTSPIQGAGASGANVLTF.

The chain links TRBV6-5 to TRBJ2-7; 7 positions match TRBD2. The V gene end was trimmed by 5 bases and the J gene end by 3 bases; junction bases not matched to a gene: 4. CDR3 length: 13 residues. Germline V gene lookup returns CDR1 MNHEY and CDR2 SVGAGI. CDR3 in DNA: TGTGCCAGCAGTACGGCTAGCGGCTACGAGCAGTACTTC. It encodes CASSTASGYEQYF.

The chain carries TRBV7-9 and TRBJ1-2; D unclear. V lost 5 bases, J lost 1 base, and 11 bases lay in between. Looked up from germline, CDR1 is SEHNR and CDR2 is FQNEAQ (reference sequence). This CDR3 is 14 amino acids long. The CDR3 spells CASSLSPDNYGYTF. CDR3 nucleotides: TGTGCCAGCAGCCTGTCACCGGATAACTATGGCTACACCTTC.

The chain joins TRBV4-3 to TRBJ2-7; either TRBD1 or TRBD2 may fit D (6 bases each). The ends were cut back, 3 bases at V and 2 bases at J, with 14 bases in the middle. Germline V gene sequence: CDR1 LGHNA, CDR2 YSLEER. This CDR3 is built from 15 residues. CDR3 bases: TGCGCCAGCAGCCAGAGCGCGGGACATGCCTACGAGCAGTACTTC. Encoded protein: CASSQSAGHAYEQYF.

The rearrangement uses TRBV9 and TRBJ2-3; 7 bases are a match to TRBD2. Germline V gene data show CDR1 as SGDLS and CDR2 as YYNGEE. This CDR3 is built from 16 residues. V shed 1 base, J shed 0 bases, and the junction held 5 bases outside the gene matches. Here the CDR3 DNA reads TGTGCCAGCAGCGTAATGTCTAGCGGAAGCACAGATACGCAGTATTTT. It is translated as CASSVMSSGSTDTQYF.

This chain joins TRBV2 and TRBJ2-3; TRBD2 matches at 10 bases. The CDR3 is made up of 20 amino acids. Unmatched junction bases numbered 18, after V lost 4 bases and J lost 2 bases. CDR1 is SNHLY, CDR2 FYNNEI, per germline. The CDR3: CASSGEGLAGEGYLTDTQYF. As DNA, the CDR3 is TGTGCCAGCAGTGGAGAAGGGCTAGCGGGAGAAGGTTACCTCACAGATACGCAGTATTTT.

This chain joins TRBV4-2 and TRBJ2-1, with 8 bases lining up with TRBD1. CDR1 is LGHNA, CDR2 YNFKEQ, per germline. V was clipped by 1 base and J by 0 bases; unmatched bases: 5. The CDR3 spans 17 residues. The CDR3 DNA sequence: TGTGCCAGCAGCCAAGGGACAGGGCCTTACTCCTACAATGAGCAGTTCTTC. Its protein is CASSQGTGPYSYNEQFF.

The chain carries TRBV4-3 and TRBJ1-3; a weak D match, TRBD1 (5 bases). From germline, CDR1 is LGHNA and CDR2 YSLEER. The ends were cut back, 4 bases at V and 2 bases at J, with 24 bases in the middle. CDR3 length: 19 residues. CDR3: CASSPDSGGPTPPGNTIYF. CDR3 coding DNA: TGCGCCAGCAGCCCCGACAGCGGGGGACCGACACCTCCTGGAAACACCATATATTTT.

This CDR3 reads CASSSRERNEQFF. As DNA, the CDR3 is TGCGCCAGCAGTTCCAGGGAAAGGAATGAGCAGTTCTTC. This rearrangement joins TRBV23-1 to TRBJ2-1; a possible D gene is TRBD1 (5 bases). Being an ORF, TRBV23-1 has a function that is uncertain. Trimming removed 5 bases at V and 7 bases at J, with 12 bases between. This CDR3 has 13 residues.

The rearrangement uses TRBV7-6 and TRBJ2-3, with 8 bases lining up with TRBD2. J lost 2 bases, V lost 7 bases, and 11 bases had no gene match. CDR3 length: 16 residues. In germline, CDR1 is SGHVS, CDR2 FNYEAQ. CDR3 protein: CASNLGGGRNTDTQYF. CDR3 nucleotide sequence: TGTGCCAGCAACCTGGGGGGCGGGAGGAACACAGATACGCAGTATTTT.

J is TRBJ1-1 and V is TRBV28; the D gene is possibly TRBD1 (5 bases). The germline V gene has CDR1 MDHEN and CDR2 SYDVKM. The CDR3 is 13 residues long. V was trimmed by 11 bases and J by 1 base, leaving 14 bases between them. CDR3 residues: CAAQDKGNTEAFF. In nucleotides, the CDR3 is TGTGCCGCCCAGGACAAAGGGAACACTGAAGCTTTCTTT.